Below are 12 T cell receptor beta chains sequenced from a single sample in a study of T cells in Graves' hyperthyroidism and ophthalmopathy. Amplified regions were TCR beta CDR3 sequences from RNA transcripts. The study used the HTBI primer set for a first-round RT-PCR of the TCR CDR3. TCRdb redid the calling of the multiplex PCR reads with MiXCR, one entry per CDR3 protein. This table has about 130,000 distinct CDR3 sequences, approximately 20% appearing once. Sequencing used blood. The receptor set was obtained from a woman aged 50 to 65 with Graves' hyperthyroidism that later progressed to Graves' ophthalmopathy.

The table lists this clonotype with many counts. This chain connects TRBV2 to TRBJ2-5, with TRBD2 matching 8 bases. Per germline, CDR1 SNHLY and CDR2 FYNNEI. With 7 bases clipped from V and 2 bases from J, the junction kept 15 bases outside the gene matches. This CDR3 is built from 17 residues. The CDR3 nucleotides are TGTGCCAGCAATAACCCGTCTAGCGGGCGGTATCAAGAGACCCAGTACTTC. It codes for CASNNPSSGRYQETQYF.

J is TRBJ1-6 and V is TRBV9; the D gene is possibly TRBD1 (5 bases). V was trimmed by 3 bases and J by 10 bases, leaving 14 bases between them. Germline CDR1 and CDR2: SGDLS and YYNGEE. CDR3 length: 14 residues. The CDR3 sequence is CASSGGSGNSPLHF. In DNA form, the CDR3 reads TGTGCCAGCAGCGGGGGATCAGGGAACTCACCCCTCCACTTT. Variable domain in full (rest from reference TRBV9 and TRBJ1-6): DSGVTQTPKHLITATGQRVTLRCSPRSGDLSVYWYQQSLDQGLQFLIQYYNGEERAKGNILERFSAQQFPDLHSELNLSSLELGDSALYFCASSGGSGNSPLHFGNGTRLTVT.

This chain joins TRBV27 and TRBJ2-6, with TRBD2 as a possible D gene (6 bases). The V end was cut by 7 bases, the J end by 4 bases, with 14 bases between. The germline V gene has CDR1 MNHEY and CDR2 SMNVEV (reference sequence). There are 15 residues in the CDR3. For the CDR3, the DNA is TGTGCCAGCAAGTCGGAGGGGACCGGGGCCAACGTCCTGACTTTC. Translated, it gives CASKSEGTGANVLTF.

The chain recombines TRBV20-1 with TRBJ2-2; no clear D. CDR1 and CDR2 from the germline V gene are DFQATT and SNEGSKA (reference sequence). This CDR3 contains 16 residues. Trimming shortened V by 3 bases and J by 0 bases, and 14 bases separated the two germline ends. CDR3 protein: CSASFGVNANTGELFF. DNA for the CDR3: TGCAGTGCTAGTTTTGGGGTCAACGCGAACACCGGGGAGCTGTTTTTT.

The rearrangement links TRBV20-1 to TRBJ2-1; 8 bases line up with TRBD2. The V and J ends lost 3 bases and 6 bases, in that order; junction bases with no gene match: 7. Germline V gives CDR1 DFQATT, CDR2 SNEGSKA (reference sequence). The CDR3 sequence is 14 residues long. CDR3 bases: TGCAGTGCTAGTCCAACTAGCGGAACCAATGAGCAGTTCTTC. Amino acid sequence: CSASPTSGTNEQFF.

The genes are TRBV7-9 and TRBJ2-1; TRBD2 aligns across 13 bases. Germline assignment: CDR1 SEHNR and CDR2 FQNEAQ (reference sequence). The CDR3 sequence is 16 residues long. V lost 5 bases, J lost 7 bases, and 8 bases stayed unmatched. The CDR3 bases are TGTGCCAGCAGCCCTACTAGCGGGAGGGCCAAGAATGAGCAGTTCTTC. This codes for CASSPTSGRAKNEQFF. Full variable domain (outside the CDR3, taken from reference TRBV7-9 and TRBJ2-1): DTGVSQNPRHKITKRGQNVTFRCDPISEHNRLYWYRQTLGQGPEFLTYFQNEAQLEKSRLLSDRFSAERPKGSFSTLEIQRTEQGDSAMYLCASSPTSGRAKNEQFFGPGTRLTVL.

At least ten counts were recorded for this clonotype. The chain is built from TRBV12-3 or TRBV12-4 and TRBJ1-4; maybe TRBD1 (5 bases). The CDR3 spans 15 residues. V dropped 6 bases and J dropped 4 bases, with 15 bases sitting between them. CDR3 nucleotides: TGTGCCAGCAGCCTCGTTGGACACCTTAATGAAAAACTGTTTTTT. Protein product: CASSLVGHLNEKLFF.

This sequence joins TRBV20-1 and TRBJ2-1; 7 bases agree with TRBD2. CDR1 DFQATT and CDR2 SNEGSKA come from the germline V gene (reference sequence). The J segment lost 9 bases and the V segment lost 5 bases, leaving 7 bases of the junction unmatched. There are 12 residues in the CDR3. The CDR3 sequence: CSAPQPGGEQFF. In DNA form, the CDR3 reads TGCAGTGCTCCTCAACCGGGAGGTGAGCAGTTCTTC.

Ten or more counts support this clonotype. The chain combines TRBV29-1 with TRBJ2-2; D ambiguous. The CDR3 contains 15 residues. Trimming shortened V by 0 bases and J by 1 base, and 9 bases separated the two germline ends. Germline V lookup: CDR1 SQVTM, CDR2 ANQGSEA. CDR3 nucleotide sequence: TGCAGCGTTGAAGATCCTATCCTGAACACCGGGGAGCTGTTTTTT. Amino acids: CSVEDPILNTGELFF.

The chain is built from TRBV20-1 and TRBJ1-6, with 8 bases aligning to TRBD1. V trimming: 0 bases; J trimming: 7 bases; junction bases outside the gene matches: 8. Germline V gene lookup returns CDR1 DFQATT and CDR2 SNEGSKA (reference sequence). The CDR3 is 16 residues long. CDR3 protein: CSARDPGQGGNSPLHF. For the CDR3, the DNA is TGCAGTGCTAGAGATCCCGGACAGGGTGGGAATTCACCCCTCCACTTT.

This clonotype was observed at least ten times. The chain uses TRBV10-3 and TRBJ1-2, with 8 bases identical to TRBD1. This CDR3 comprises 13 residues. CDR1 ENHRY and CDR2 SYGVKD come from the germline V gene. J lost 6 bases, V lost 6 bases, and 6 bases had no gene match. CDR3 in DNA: TGTGCCATCAGATTGACAGGGGAGGATGGCTACACCTTC. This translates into CAIRLTGEDGYTF.

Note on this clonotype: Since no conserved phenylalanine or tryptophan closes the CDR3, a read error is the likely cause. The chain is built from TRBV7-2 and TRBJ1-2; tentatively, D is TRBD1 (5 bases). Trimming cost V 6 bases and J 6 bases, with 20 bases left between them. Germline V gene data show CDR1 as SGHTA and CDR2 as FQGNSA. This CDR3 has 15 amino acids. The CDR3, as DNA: TGTGCCAGCAGGCTCTCACCCCGGGGCGGAGATGGCTACACCCTC. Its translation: CASRLSPRGGDGYTL.